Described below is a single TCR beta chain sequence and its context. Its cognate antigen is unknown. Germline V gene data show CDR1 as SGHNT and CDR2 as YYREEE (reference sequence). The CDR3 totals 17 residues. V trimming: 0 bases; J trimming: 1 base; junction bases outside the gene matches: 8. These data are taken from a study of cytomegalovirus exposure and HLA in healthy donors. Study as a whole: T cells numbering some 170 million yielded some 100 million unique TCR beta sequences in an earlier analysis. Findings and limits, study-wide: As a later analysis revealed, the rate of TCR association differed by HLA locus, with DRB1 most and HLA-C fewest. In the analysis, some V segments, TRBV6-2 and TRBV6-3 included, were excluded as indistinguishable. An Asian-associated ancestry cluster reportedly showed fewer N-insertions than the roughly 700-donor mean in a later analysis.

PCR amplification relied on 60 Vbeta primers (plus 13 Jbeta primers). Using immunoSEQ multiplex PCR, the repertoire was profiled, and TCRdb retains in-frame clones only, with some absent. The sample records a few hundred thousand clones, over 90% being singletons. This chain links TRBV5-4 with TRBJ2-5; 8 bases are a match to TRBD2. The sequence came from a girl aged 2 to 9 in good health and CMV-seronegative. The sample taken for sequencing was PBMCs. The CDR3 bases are TGTGCCAGCAGCTTGGGGATTAGCGGGACCGGCCAAGAGACCCAGTACTTC. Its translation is CASSLGISGTGQETQYF.